A single sample is the source of the 18 T cell receptor beta chains below, sequenced in a study of siplizumab effects on memory and regulatory T cells. Measured with immunoSEQ multiplex PCR; TCRdb has only the in-frame clones, and not every one. Seen here are over 65,000 clones, 95% observed once, and the top ten hold roughly 20%. Sequencing input: CD8+ T cells sorted from blood. The receptors stem from a human donor in good health.

The V gene is TRBV21-1, the J gene TRBJ2-7; the table's TRBD2 call for D was not verified on the DNA. TRBV21-1 is assigned pseudogene status. The CDR3 covers 15 residues. CDR3 region: CAKPGLAGEWYEQYF. DNA for the CDR3: TGTGCCAAACCGGGACTAGCGGGAGAATGGTACGAGCAGTACTTC.

The gene calls are TRBV27 and TRBJ1-5, with no clear D. Per the germline V gene, CDR1 is MNHEY and CDR2 is SMNVEV (reference sequence). V was shortened by 1 base and J by 5 bases, with 9 bases between the two germline ends. CDR3 size: 14 residues. Here the CDR3 DNA reads TGTGCCAGCAGTTTATTGGGGTACGATCAGCCCCAGCATTTT. Encoded protein: CASSLLGYDQPQHF.

The V gene is TRBV27, the J gene TRBJ2-3; no firm D call. The CDR3 sequence is 13 residues long. The germline V gene encodes CDR1 MNHEY and CDR2 SMNVEV (reference sequence). V lost 5 bases, J lost 4 bases, and 10 bases lay in between. Here the CDR3 reads CASSPRTADTQYF. The CDR3 DNA reads as TGTGCCAGCAGTCCACGCACAGCAGATACGCAGTATTTT.

CDR3 sequence reads: CASSNSGLRGEQYF. DNA of the CDR3: TGTGCCAGCAGCAATAGCGGGCTCCGGGGCGAGCAGTACTTC. The chain couples TRBV13 to TRBJ2-7; TRBD2 aligns across 7 bases. The J segment lost 6 bases and the V segment lost 5 bases, leaving 10 bases of the junction unmatched. This CDR3 region has 14 residues. Germline V gene data show CDR1 as PRHDT and CDR2 as FYEKMQ (reference sequence).

This clone has a handful of counts. This chain joins TRBV7-8 and TRBJ2-1, with D unresolved. The V gene lost 4 bases and the J gene lost 6 bases, with 19 bases spanning the gap. The CDR3 totals 16 residues. In germline, CDR1 is SGHVS, CDR2 FQNEAQ. The CDR3: CASSSAPTAPPNEQFF. The CDR3 bases are TGTGCCAGCAGCTCCGCCCCTACTGCCCCACCCAATGAGCAGTTCTTC.

V usage is TRBV4-1 and J usage is TRBJ2-7, with a weak D call TRBD1 (5 bases). The germline CDR1 and CDR2 sequences are MGHRA and YSYEKL. The V end was cut by 4 bases, the J end by 5 bases, with 9 bases between. CDR3 length: 12 amino acids. The CDR3 bases are TGCGCCAGCAGCCTAACAGGTAACGAGCAGTACTTC. Its protein is CASSLTGNEQYF.

The V call is TRBV5-8, the J call TRBJ1-1; 10 bases fit TRBD1. The CDR3 consists of 14 residues. From germline, CDR1 is SGHTS and CDR2 YDEGEE. The chain's CDR3 is CGLLGDRGHTEAFF. In DNA, the CDR3 is TGTGGTCTATTGGGTGACAGGGGGCACACTGAAGCTTTCTTT.

V gene TRBV13 combines with J gene TRBJ2-1; D not resolved. CDR3 length: 12 residues. Germline V lookup: CDR1 PRHDT, CDR2 FYEKMQ (reference sequence). The V end was cut by 5 bases, the J end by 8 bases, with 10 bases between. CDR3 DNA sequence: TGTGCCAGCAGCCCCCTAGGCCATGAGCAGTTCTTC. It codes for CASSPLGHEQFF.

CDR3 bases: TGTGCCAGCAGTTTGGGGTCAAGCTCCTACGAGCAGTACTTC. It is translated as CASSLGSSSYEQYF. V and J are TRBV27 and TRBJ2-7; D is uncertain. Trimming shortened V by 3 bases and J by 0 bases, and 9 bases separated the two germline ends. The CDR3 is 14 amino acids. Germline V gene sequence: CDR1 MNHEY, CDR2 SMNVEV (reference sequence).

This chain connects TRBV19 to TRBJ2-2; TRBD1 matches at 9 bases. CDR1 and CDR2 from the germline V gene are LNHDA and SQIVND (reference sequence). Trimming removed 8 bases from V and 1 base from J; junction bases left unmatched: 5. This CDR3 contains 15 residues. CDR3: CASGTGKLNTGELFF. DNA of the CDR3: TGTGCCAGTGGGACAGGGAAATTGAACACCGGGGAGCTGTTTTTT.

The V gene is TRBV6-1, the J gene TRBJ2-7; TRBD1 matches at 9 bases. The CDR3 length is 14 residues. Germline loops: CDR1 MNHNS, CDR2 SASEGT. Trimming cost V 3 bases and J 9 bases; bases outside gene matches: 9. CDR3 bases: TGTGCCAGCAGTGATAGGGGACAGGGATTTGTGCAGTACTTC. Translation: CASSDRGQGFVQYF.

The chain recombines TRBV27 with TRBJ2-1; D gene uncertain. The ends were cut back, 4 bases at V and 0 bases at J, with 13 bases in the middle. Germline CDR1 and CDR2: MNHEY and SMNVEV (reference sequence). The CDR3 length is 16 residues. The CDR3 sequence: CASSSERESSYNEQFF. The CDR3 region has the DNA TGTGCCAGCAGTTCCGAGCGAGAGAGCTCCTACAATGAGCAGTTCTTC.

This sequence joins TRBV7-9 and TRBJ1-1; TRBD1 is a possible D gene (6 bases). Per the germline V gene, CDR1 is SEHNR and CDR2 is FQNEAQ (reference sequence). V dropped 7 bases and J dropped 8 bases, with 14 bases sitting between them. The CDR3 contains 12 residues. This CDR3 reads CASTSGGTEAFF. For the CDR3, the DNA is TGTGCCAGCACGTCCGGGGGCACCGAAGCTTTCTTT.

The CDR3 sequence: CASRPPIGNGSSGANVLTF. CDR3 sequence (DNA): TGTGCCAGCAGACCACCCATAGGGAACGGAAGCTCTGGGGCCAACGTCCTGACTTTC. This chain uses TRBV7-9 with TRBJ2-6; no firm D call. Germline V gene lookup returns CDR1 SEHNR and CDR2 FQNEAQ (reference sequence). Trimming stripped 6 bases from V and 0 bases from J, with 21 bases between. This CDR3 has 19 amino acids.

The chain's CDR3 is CASSTGAGETQYF. DNA of the CDR3: TGTGCCAGCAGTACAGGGGCAGGAGAGACCCAGTACTTC. The rearrangement uses TRBV6-5 and TRBJ2-5; TRBD1 matches at 7 bases. The germline CDR1 and CDR2 sequences are MNHEY and SVGAGI. This CDR3 is 13 amino acids long. V shed 5 bases, J shed 4 bases, and the junction held 4 bases outside the gene matches.

The chain couples TRBV9 to TRBJ2-2; unclear D gene. Germline CDR1 is SGDLS and CDR2 is YYNGEE. V lost 0 bases to trimming and J lost 1 base, with 7 bases between them. CDR3 length equals 15 residues. This CDR3 is CASSVGGWNTGELFF. Written as DNA, the CDR3 is TGTGCCAGCAGCGTAGGGGGATGGAACACCGGGGAGCTGTTTTTT.

The rearrangement links TRBV5-6 to TRBJ2-7; 9 nucleotides match TRBD2. There are 17 residues in the CDR3. Losses at the gene ends were 0 bases for V and 1 base for J; bases not matched to a gene: 8. The germline CDR1 and CDR2 sequences are SGHDT and YYEEEE. CDR3 residues: CASSLGVAGVMSYEQYF. Written as DNA, the CDR3 is TGTGCCAGCAGCTTGGGGGTAGCGGGAGTGATGTCCTACGAGCAGTACTTC.

The chain joins TRBV29-1 to TRBJ2-7; 7 bases match TRBD1. This CDR3 region has 15 residues. In germline, CDR1 is SQVTM, CDR2 ANQGSEA. V lost 1 base to trimming and J lost 2 bases; unmatched junction nucleotides: 8. This CDR3 is CSVEVPGQWAYEQYF. Written as DNA, the CDR3 is TGCAGCGTTGAAGTACCGGGACAGTGGGCCTACGAGCAGTACTTC.